The 32 T cell receptor beta chains below were found in one sample sequenced in a study of T cells in narcolepsy. Libraries were prepared by immunoSEQ multiplex PCR; TCRdb keeps only in-frame clonotypes and omits some of them. Of fewer than 40,000 clones in the sample, roughly 86% were seen once. Material for sequencing was memory (CD45RA-) CD4+ T cells from blood. These receptor sequences come from a human donor in good health.

The chain carries TRBV5-8 and TRBJ1-1; 8 bases line up with TRBD1. Germline loops: CDR1 SGHTS, CDR2 YDEGEE. The CDR3 runs to 18 residues. V lost 2 bases, J lost 3 bases, and 15 bases stayed unmatched. The CDR3 reads CASSLGSHRGAGDTEAFF. DNA for the CDR3: TGTGCCAGCAGCTTAGGAAGTCACAGGGGGGCCGGAGACACTGAAGCTTTCTTT.

The rearrangement uses TRBV5-5 and TRBJ1-5; 8 bases match TRBD1. After removal of 3 bases from V and 4 bases from J, the junction contained 6 bases not matched to a gene. This CDR3 has 15 residues. In germline, CDR1 is SGHKS, CDR2 YYEKEE (reference sequence). The CDR3 loop is CASSSGTGFNQPQHF. DNA of the CDR3: TGTGCCAGCAGCTCCGGGACAGGTTTTAATCAGCCCCAGCATTTT.

The rearrangement links TRBV11-1 to TRBJ2-5, with TRBD1 matching over 7 bases. J was trimmed by 4 bases and V by 6 bases; bases with no gene match: 14. Germline V gene lookup returns CDR1 SGHAT and CDR2 FQDESV (reference sequence). The CDR3 is 16 amino acids. CDR3 sequence (DNA): TGTGCCAGCAGACCCCGACAGGGCGAGGTGAGAGAGACCCAGTACTTC. Amino acid sequence: CASRPRQGEVRETQYF.

The V gene is TRBV19, the J gene TRBJ2-5; 7 nucleotides align to TRBD1. This CDR3 contains 14 residues. The V gene end was trimmed by 3 bases and the J gene end by 4 bases; junction bases not matched to a gene: 5. CDR1 and CDR2 (germline): LNHDA, SQIVND (reference sequence). CDR3 amino acids: CASSIFRDRETQYF. The CDR3 nucleotides read TGTGCCAGTAGTATTTTCCGGGACAGAGAGACCCAGTACTTC.

Concerning this clone itself: Other DNA sequences from this sample encode an identical CDR3 as well. This chain connects TRBV10-1 to TRBJ2-7; unclear D gene. There are 13 residues in the CDR3. V lost 2 bases and J lost 2, with 7 bases in between. Germline V gene data show CDR1 as WNHNN and CDR2 as SYGVQD (reference sequence). In DNA, the CDR3 is TGCGCCAGCAGTGAGGTGGGTACCTACGAGCAGTACTTC. Amino acids: CASSEVGTYEQYF.

This clone counts as large. The genes are TRBV10-3 and TRBJ1-4, with a weak D call TRBD1 (6 bases). The CDR3 has 15 residues. Trimming pared 2 bases from V and 0 bases from J, leaving 7 bases between. Germline V CDR1 and CDR2: ENHRY, SYGVKD. The CDR3 nucleotides read TGTGCCATCAGTGAGGGGACAACAACTAATGAAAAACTGTTTTTT. This gives the protein CAISEGTTTNEKLFF.

V is TRBV6-6 and J is TRBJ1-4; no clear D. V lost 2 bases and J lost 0, with 7 bases in between. Per the germline V gene, CDR1 is MNHNY and CDR2 is SVGAGI (reference sequence). The length of the CDR3 is 15 residues. CDR3 nucleotides: TGTGCCAGCAGTTACCTCGGCACAACTAATGAAAAACTGTTTTTT. It specifies CASSYLGTTNEKLFF.

This chain uses TRBV7-9 with TRBJ1-1; D not resolved. CDR1 and CDR2 (germline): SEHNR, FQNEAQ (reference sequence). This CDR3 is built from 17 residues. V was cut by 0 bases and J by 1 base, with 15 bases left in between. CDR3 DNA: TGTGCCAGCAGCTTAGCGGGTGCGAGGGCTACGAACACTGAAGCTTTCTTT. It yields the protein CASSLAGARATNTEAFF.

The chain recombines TRBV19 with TRBJ1-6, with D tentatively TRBD1 (5 bases). This CDR3 spans 13 amino acids. Germline V gene sequence: CDR1 LNHDA, CDR2 SQIVND (reference sequence). Trimming left V 2 bases short and J 7 bases short, with 6 bases between. The CDR3 here is CASSIQGNSPLHF. The CDR3 nucleotides read TGTGCCAGTAGTATACAGGGAAATTCACCCCTCCACTTT.

The CDR3 is CAWSVGSGTYYEQYF. The DNA of the CDR3 is TGTGCCTGGAGTGTTGGTTCAGGGACCTACTACGAGCAGTACTTC. V usage is TRBV30 and J usage is TRBJ2-7; D tentatively fits TRBD1 or TRBD2 (5 bases each). The germline V and J ends were trimmed by 0 bases and 3 bases, with 15 bases remaining between them. CDR3 length equals 15 residues. The germline V gene encodes CDR1 GTSNPN and CDR2 SVGIG (reference sequence).

CDR3 in amino acids: CASSELSGAGGYTF. The DNA of the CDR3 is TGCGCCAGCAGTGAGCTTTCCGGGGCGGGCGGCTACACCTTC. V usage is TRBV10-2 and J usage is TRBJ1-2, with D possibly being TRBD1 (5 bases). The CDR3 totals 14 residues. V was shortened by 2 bases and J by 8 bases, with 15 bases between the two germline ends. CDR1 WSHSY and CDR2 SAAADI come from the germline V gene.

The rearrangement uses TRBV5-1 and TRBJ1-1, with D unclear. Deletions cut 2 bases from V and 6 bases from J, with 11 bases between. Germline CDR1 SGHRS, CDR2 YFSETQ. CDR3 length: 13 residues. CDR3 region: CASSFSGPSEAFF. In nucleotides, the CDR3 is TGCGCCAGCAGCTTTTCTGGGCCCTCTGAAGCTTTCTTT.

The rearrangement joins TRBV5-1 to TRBJ1-4; no firm D call. The CDR3 sequence is 17 residues long. V lost 2 bases, J lost 4 bases, and 18 bases lay in between. Germline assignment: CDR1 SGHRS and CDR2 YFSETQ. For the CDR3, the DNA is TGCGCCAGCAGCTTAGGGAACGGACCGGCAGGTAATGAAAAACTGTTTTTT. Its translation: CASSLGNGPAGNEKLFF.

This clone was detected only a few times. The chain is built from TRBV19 and TRBJ2-6; tentative D call: TRBD1 (6 bases). The germline V gene encodes CDR1 LNHDA and CDR2 SQIVND (reference sequence). The CDR3 has 18 amino acids. Deletions cut 5 bases from V and 1 base from J, with 18 bases between. The CDR3 nucleotides are TGTGCCAGTAGTCCGGGACACAGCAGGAGATCTGGGGCCAACGTCCTGACTTTC. This gives the protein CASSPGHSRRSGANVLTF.

The gene calls are TRBV6-6 and TRBJ1-1, with D possibly matching TRBD1 (5 bases). V lost 7 bases and J lost 3, with 12 bases in between. Looked up from germline, CDR1 is MNHNY and CDR2 is SVGAGI (reference sequence). This CDR3 has 13 amino acids. The DNA of the CDR3 is TGTGCCAGCATTGATACAGGTTACACTGAAGCTTTCTTT. It encodes CASIDTGYTEAFF.

The chain employs TRBV5-6 and TRBJ2-3, with D perhaps TRBD1 (6 bases). Germline CDR1 SGHDT, CDR2 YYEEEE. The CDR3 is 16 amino acids. V was clipped by 4 bases and J by 0 bases, with 15 bases between them. CDR3 in DNA: TGTGCCAGCAGCCTGCGGACAGCTTCTAGCACAGATACGCAGTATTTT. This translates into CASSLRTASSTDTQYF.

The count of this clone is one. This sequence joins TRBV7-2 and TRBJ2-5; 11 nucleotides line up with TRBD2. Per germline, CDR1 SGHTA and CDR2 FQGNSA. V was pared by 4 bases and J by 4 bases, with 5 bases of the junction left unmatched. The CDR3 has 15 amino acids. The CDR3 region is CASSWNSGRGETQYF. The CDR3 DNA sequence: TGTGCCAGCAGCTGGAATAGCGGGAGGGGAGAGACCCAGTACTTC.

This sequence joins TRBV19 and TRBJ1-4; a weak D match, TRBD1 (5 bases). The CDR3 runs 16 residues. Germline lookup yields CDR1 LNHDA and CDR2 SQIVND (reference sequence). The V end was cut by 1 base, the J end by 7 bases, with 16 bases between. CDR3 amino acids: CASSIAAGGVGEKLFF. The CDR3 region has the DNA TGTGCCAGTAGTATAGCTGCCGGGGGTGTGGGTGAAAAACTGTTTTTT.

V is TRBV7-8 and J is TRBJ1-3, with D unclear. The CDR3 has 15 amino acids. The germline V gene encodes CDR1 SGHVS and CDR2 FQNEAQ. V dropped 2 bases and J dropped 4 bases, with 12 bases sitting between them. The CDR3 coding sequence is TGTGCCAGCAGCTTAATATCGCGTCAGGGAAACACCATATATTTT. As protein: CASSLISRQGNTIYF.

The chain has TRBV2 and TRBJ1-5, with D perhaps TRBD1 (5 bases). V was clipped by 6 bases and J by 2 bases, with 14 bases between them. The germline V gene has CDR1 SNHLY and CDR2 FYNNEI. The CDR3 runs 15 residues. CDR3 protein: CASRSGGFGNQPQHF. CDR3 nucleotide sequence: TGTGCCAGCAGGTCGGGGGGTTTCGGCAATCAGCCCCAGCATTTT.

The chain uses TRBV29-1 and TRBJ1-4; 7 nucleotides agree with TRBD1. The germline V gene has CDR1 SQVTM and CDR2 ANQGSEA. Unmatched junction bases numbered 22, after V lost 5 bases and J lost 4 bases. The CDR3 runs to 19 residues. Written as DNA, the CDR3 is TGCAGCGTTATTTATCGGGGTCAGGGGGGCGATCTGGGTAATGAAAAACTGTTTTTT. This translates into CSVIYRGQGGDLGNEKLFF.

V and J are TRBV6-4 and TRBJ1-4, with D possibly TRBD1 on 5 matching bases. CDR1 MRHNA and CDR2 SNTAGT come from the germline V gene. V was trimmed by 0 bases and J by 8 bases, leaving 10 bases between them. The CDR3 loop spans 14 amino acids. The CDR3: CASSDSGRGEKLFF. CDR3 coding DNA: TGTGCCAGCAGTGACTCGGGGCGTGGAGAAAAACTGTTTTTT.

The chain employs TRBV2 and TRBJ2-1; D may be TRBD2 (6 bases). The V end was cut by 6 bases, the J end by 8 bases, with 14 bases between. CDR3 length: 13 residues. Germline values: CDR1 SNHLY, CDR2 FYNNEI. For the CDR3, the DNA is TGTGCCAGCAGGGTTAGCGGCTTAGATGAGCAGTTCTTC. It is translated as CASRVSGLDEQFF.

V gene TRBV28 combines with J gene TRBJ2-2; possible D gene TRBD1, 5 bases. The length of the CDR3 is 14 residues. Germline CDR1 reads MDHEN; CDR2 reads SYDVKM. The ends were cut back, 6 bases at V and 4 bases at J, with 12 bases in the middle. CDR3 protein: CASRRQSSTGELFF. Written as DNA, the CDR3 is TGTGCCAGCAGACGACAGAGCAGCACCGGGGAGCTGTTTTTT.

The chain has TRBV28 and TRBJ2-7, with 12 bases that match TRBD2. Germline CDR1 reads MDHEN; CDR2 reads SYDVKM. The CDR3 has 13 residues. V trimming: 10 bases; J trimming: 5 bases; junction bases outside the gene matches: 6. The CDR3 DNA follows: TGTGCCACCCGAGCTAGCGGGAGGGACGAGCAGTACTTC. This codes for CATRASGRDEQYF. Full variable domain (missing parts from reference TRBV28 and TRBJ2-7): DVKVTQSSRYLVKRTGEKVFLECVQDMDHENMFWYRQDPGLGLRLIYFSYDVKMKEKGDIPEGYSVSREKKERFSLILESASTNQTSMYLCATRASGRDEQYFGPGTRLTVT.

This clone was observed once. The rearrangement links TRBV4-1 to TRBJ2-3; D gene uncertain. The CDR3 length is 17 residues. The V gene's germline CDR1 is MGHRA and CDR2 YSYEKL. Trimming pared 0 bases from V and 2 bases from J, leaving 15 bases between. The CDR3, as DNA: TGCGCCAGCAGCCAAGATAGAGGAAGCTCTCCCACAGATACGCAGTATTTT. Its protein product is CASSQDRGSSPTDTQYF.

The V gene is TRBV6-1, the J gene TRBJ1-1; D not certain. Per the germline V gene, CDR1 is MNHNS and CDR2 is SASEGT. The CDR3 sequence is 13 residues long. Trimming shortened V by 5 bases and J by 3 bases, and 10 bases separated the two germline ends. CDR3 in DNA: TGTGCCAGCAGTCCACGGACCGACACTGAAGCTTTCTTT. Translation gives CASSPRTDTEAFF.

The chain is built from TRBV18 and TRBJ2-3, with D uncertain. Germline CDR1 is KGHSH and CDR2 is LQKENI. The CDR3 has 12 amino acids. Deletions cut 2 bases from V and 4 bases from J, with 4 bases between. The CDR3 nucleotides are TGTGCCAGCTCACCAGAGGCAGATACGCAGTATTTT. Translated: CASSPEADTQYF.

The rearrangement uses TRBV7-8 and TRBJ1-1, with D possibly matching TRBD1 (6 bases). The CDR3 totals 15 residues. Germline V gene lookup returns CDR1 SGHVS and CDR2 FQNEAQ. V lost 4 bases to trimming and J lost 1 base, with 13 bases between them. The CDR3 bases are TGTGCCAGCAGCTCGAACAGGGTGGGGAACACTGAAGCTTTCTTT. Translation: CASSSNRVGNTEAFF. The full variable domain, completed using reference TRBV7-8 and TRBJ1-1, is GAGVSQSPRYKVAKRGQDVALRCDPISGHVSLFWYQQALGQGPEFLTYFQNEAQLDKSGLPSDRFFAERPEGSVSTLKIQRTQQEDSAVYLCASSSNRVGNTEAFFGQGTRLTVV.

The gene calls are TRBV5-4 and TRBJ2-5, with 14 bases that match TRBD2. Germline V gives CDR1 SGHNT, CDR2 YYREEE (reference sequence). V lost 7 bases, J lost 5 bases, and 7 bases stayed unmatched. The CDR3 extends over 15 amino acids. In DNA form, the CDR3 reads TGTGCCAGCGGGAAGACTAGCGGGGGGGCTGAGACCCAGTACTTC. Encoded protein: CASGKTSGGAETQYF.

The rearrangement joins TRBV6-5 to TRBJ2-7; the D is unclear. CDR1 and CDR2 (germline): MNHEY, SVGAGI. The V end was cut by 5 bases, the J end by 3 bases, with 8 bases between. The CDR3 extends over 12 amino acids. The CDR3 nucleotides are TGTGCCAGCAGTGGCTCCTTCTACGAGCAGTACTTC. Amino acids: CASSGSFYEQYF.

This chain uses TRBV18 with TRBJ1-4; D perhaps matches TRBD1 (5 bases). In germline, CDR1 is KGHSH, CDR2 LQKENI. Between the trimmed V and J ends, which lost 0 bases and 6 bases, there was a span of 14 bases. CDR3 size: 16 residues. The CDR3 coding sequence is TGTGCCAGCTCACCACCGAATCCAGGGCCTTATGAAAAACTGTTTTTT. Its protein product is CASSPPNPGPYEKLFF.